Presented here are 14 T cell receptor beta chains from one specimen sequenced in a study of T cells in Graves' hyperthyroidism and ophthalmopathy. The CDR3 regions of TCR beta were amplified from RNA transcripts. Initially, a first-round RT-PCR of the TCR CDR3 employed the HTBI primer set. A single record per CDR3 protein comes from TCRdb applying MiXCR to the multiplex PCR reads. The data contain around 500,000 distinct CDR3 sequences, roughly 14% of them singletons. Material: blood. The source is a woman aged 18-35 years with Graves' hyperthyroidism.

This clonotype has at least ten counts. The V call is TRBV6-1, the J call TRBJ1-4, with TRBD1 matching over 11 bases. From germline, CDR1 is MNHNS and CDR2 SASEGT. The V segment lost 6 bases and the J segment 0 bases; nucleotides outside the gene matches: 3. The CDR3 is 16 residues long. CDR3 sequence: CASRPGQGATNEKLFF. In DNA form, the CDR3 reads TGTGCCAGCAGGCCGGGACAGGGGGCAACTAATGAAAAACTGTTTTTT.

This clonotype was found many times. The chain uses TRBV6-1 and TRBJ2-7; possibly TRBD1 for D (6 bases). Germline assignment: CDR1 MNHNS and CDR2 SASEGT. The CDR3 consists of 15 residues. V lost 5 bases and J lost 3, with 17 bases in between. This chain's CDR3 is CASSTGHSVVYEQYF. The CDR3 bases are TGTGCCAGCAGTACGGGACACTCCGTGGTCTACGAGCAGTACTTC.

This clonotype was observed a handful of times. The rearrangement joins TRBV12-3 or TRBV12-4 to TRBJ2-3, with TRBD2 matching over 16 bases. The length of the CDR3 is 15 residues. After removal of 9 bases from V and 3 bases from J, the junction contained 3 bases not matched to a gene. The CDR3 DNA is TGTGCCAGTGGGACTAGCGGGAGGGCAACAGATACGCAGTATTTT. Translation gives CASGTSGRATDTQYF.

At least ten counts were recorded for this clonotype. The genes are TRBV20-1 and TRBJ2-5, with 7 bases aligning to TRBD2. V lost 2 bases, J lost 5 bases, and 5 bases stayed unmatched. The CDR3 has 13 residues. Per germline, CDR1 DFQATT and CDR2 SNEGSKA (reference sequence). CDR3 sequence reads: CSARRSGIETQYF. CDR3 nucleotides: TGCAGTGCTAGAAGAAGCGGGATTGAGACCCAGTACTTC.

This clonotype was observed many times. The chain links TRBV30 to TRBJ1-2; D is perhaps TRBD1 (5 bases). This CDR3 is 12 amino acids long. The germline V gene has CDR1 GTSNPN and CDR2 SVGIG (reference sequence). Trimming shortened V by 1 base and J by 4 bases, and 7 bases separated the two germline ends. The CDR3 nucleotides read TGTGCCTGGAGTGAGGGGAGCTATGGCTACACCTTC. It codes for CAWSEGSYGYTF.

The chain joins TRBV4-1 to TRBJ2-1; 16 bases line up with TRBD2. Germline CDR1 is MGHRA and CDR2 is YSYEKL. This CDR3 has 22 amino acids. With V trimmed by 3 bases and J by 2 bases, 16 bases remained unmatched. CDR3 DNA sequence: TGCGCCAGCAGCCACTTATTCGGGACTAGCGGGAGGGGGGTAAGGACCTACAATGAGCAGTTCTTC. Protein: CASSHLFGTSGRGVRTYNEQFF.

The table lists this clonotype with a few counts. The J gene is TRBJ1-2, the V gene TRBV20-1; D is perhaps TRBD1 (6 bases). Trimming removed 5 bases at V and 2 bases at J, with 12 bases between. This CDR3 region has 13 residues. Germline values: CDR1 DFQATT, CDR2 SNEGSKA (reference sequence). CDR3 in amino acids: CSASTGNNYGYTF. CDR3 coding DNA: TGCAGTGCTTCTACAGGGAACAACTATGGCTACACCTTC.

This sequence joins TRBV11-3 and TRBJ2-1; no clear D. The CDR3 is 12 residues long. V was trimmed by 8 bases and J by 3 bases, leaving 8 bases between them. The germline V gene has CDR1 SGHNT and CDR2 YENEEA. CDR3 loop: CASEALYNEQFF. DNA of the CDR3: TGTGCCAGCGAAGCCCTCTACAATGAGCAGTTCTTC.

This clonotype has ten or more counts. The CDR3, as DNA: TGTGCCAGCAGTCCCGGACTAGCGGGAGTCAATGAGCAGTTCTTC. Translating gives CASSPGLAGVNEQFF. The gene calls are TRBV27 and TRBJ2-1, with 13 bases that match TRBD2. This CDR3 is built from 15 residues. CDR1 and CDR2 from the germline V gene are MNHEY and SMNVEV (reference sequence). The V and J ends lost 5 bases and 6 bases, in that order; junction bases with no gene match: 4.

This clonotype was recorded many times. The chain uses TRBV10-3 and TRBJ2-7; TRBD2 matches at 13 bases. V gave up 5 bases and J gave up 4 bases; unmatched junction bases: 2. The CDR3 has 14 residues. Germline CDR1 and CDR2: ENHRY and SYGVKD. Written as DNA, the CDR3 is TGTGCCATCAGTCGGACTAGCGGGGGTTACGAGCAGTACTTC. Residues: CAISRTSGGYEQYF.

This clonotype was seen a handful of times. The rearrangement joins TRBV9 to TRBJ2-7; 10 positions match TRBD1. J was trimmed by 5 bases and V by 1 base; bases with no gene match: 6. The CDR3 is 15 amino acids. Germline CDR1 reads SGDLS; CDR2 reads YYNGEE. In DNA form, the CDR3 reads TGTGCCAGCAGCGTATACGGGACAGGGGACGACGAGCAGTACTTC. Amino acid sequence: CASSVYGTGDDEQYF.

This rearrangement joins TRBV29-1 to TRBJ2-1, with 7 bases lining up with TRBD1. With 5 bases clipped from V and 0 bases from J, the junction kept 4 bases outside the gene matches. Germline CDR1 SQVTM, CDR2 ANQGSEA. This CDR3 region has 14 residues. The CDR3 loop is CSVPDRVSYNEQFF. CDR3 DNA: TGCAGCGTTCCCGACAGGGTCTCCTACAATGAGCAGTTCTTC.

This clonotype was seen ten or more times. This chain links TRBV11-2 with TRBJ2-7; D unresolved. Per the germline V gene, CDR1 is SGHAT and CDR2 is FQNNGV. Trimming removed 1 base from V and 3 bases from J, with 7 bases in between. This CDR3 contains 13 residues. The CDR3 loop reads CASSLAASYEQYV. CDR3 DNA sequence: TGTGCCAGCAGCTTAGCCGCTAGCTACGAGCAGTACGTC.

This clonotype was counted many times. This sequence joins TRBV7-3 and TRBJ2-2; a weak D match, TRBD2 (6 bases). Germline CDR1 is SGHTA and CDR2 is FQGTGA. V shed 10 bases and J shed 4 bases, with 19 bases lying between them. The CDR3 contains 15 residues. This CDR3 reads CATTPGTPLTGELFF. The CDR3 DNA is TGTGCCACCACCCCGGGGACTCCGCTCACCGGGGAGCTGTTTTTT.